Following are 13 T cell receptor beta chains from one sample sequenced in a study of human T cells and chemical hapten exposure. As to time point: patch test 3, about 24 weeks after DPC sensitization. The sample's treatment: therapeutic diphenylcyclopropenone sensitization with weekly scalp DPC. One entry per CDR3 protein results from TCRdb running MiXCR on the RACE reads. The table records roughly 200,000 distinct CDR3 sequences, under 25% of them present only once. Material: whole blood, obtained in connection with sensitization to the hapten diphenylcyclopropenone (DPC). These receptors came from a woman aged 40 to 49 with alopecia areata. Some clones in this sample may be carry-over from other donors' samples.

In its sample, this clonotype was seen a few times. The rearrangement joins TRBV6-4 to TRBJ1-5; TRBD1 agrees at 10 bases. With V trimmed by 2 bases and J by 2 bases, 0 bases remained unmatched. The germline gives CDR1 MRHNA, CDR2 SNTAGT. The CDR3 covers 15 residues. The DNA of the CDR3 is TGTGCCAGCAGTGACGGACAGGGGGGCAATCAGCCCCAGCATTTT. As protein: CASSDGQGGNQPQHF.

V is TRBV29-1 and J is TRBJ1-1; TRBD1 agrees at 7 bases. The CDR3 extends over 19 amino acids. J gave up 2 bases and V 7 bases, and 25 bases lay outside the gene matches. CDR1 SQVTM and CDR2 ANQGSEA come from the germline V gene. The CDR3 DNA reads TGCAGCGCATCGCGGGTCTTCGGACAGGCCGCCTCCGATAACACTGAAGCTTTCTTT. Translating it yields CSASRVFGQAASDNTEAFF.

The gene calls are TRBV29-1 and TRBJ1-4; maybe TRBD1 (6 bases). Trimming pared 0 bases from V and 15 bases from J, leaving 14 bases between. CDR3 length: 12 amino acids. Germline CDR1 reads SQVTM; CDR2 reads ANQGSEA. CDR3 DNA: TGCAGCGTTGAAGATAGTGGGGGCGCGATGTTTTTT. Protein sequence: CSVEDSGGAMFF.

This chain connects TRBV25-1 to TRBJ2-6, with 8 positions matching TRBD2. This CDR3 is 17 amino acids long. Trimming removed 3 bases from V and 2 bases from J; junction bases left unmatched: 6. Germline V gives CDR1 MGHDK, CDR2 SYGVNS. CDR3 amino acids: CASSDPAGETGANVLTF. The CDR3 nucleotides are TGTGCCAGCAGTGATCCAGCGGGAGAAACTGGGGCCAACGTCCTGACTTTC.

This clonotype was detected many times. V usage is TRBV2 and J usage is TRBJ1-2; no clear D gene. Germline assignment: CDR1 SNHLY and CDR2 FYNNEI. This CDR3 has 12 amino acids. V shed 10 bases and J shed 2 bases, with 11 bases lying between them. The CDR3 spells CAKRAENYGYTF. In nucleotides, the CDR3 is TGTGCCAAGCGGGCCGAAAACTATGGCTACACCTTC.

This clonotype turned up a few times. The gene calls are TRBV7-2 and TRBJ1-2; D is undetermined. The CDR3 loop spans 13 amino acids. Germline V lookup: CDR1 SGHTA, CDR2 FQGNSA. V was shortened by 3 bases and J by 5 bases, with 10 bases between the two germline ends. CDR3 in amino acids: CASSFAGVYGYTF. The CDR3 region has the DNA TGTGCCAGCAGCTTCGCAGGAGTATATGGCTACACCTTC.

Details on this clonotype: The junction and the germline gene differ at one end; a read error may be behind it. The chain is built from TRBV12-3 or TRBV12-4 and TRBJ1-2, with a possible D match to TRBD1 (5 bases). The CDR3 has 12 residues. Written as DNA, the CDR3 is TGTGCCAGCAGTCGGGGCCCCTATCGCTACACCTTC. Protein product: CASSRGPYRYTF.

This chain uses TRBV5-1 with TRBJ2-7, with TRBD1 matching 7 bases. With V trimmed by 7 bases and J by 3 bases, 7 bases remained unmatched. The V gene's germline CDR1 is SGHRS and CDR2 YFSETQ. The CDR3 is 13 residues long. The CDR3 DNA sequence: TGCGCCAGCGGCACAGGGGCAAACTACGAGCAGTACTTC. It specifies CASGTGANYEQYF.

This clonotype came up a few times. The chain has TRBV15 and TRBJ1-6, with TRBD1 matching 7 bases. With 6 bases clipped from V and 5 bases from J, the junction kept 1 base outside the gene matches. The CDR3 is 13 residues long. Germline CDR1 LNHNV, CDR2 YYDKDF (reference sequence). The CDR3 bases are TGTGCCACCAGACAGGGGAATAATTCACCCCTCCACTTT. This translates into CATRQGNNSPLHF.

The chain links TRBV7-2 to TRBJ1-2; 10 bases line up with TRBD1. Looked up from germline, CDR1 is SGHTA and CDR2 is FQGNSA. J lost 8 bases, V lost 1 base, and 10 bases had no gene match. The CDR3 is 16 amino acids. In DNA form, the CDR3 reads TGTGCCAGCAGCTTAGTTACCCTTCCGACAGGGGGCGGCTACACCTTC. Amino acids: CASSLVTLPTGGGYTF.

This clonotype was counted a few times. This sequence joins TRBV18 and TRBJ2-3; no reliable D call. Germline V gene sequence: CDR1 KGHSH, CDR2 LQKENI. Trimming cost V 4 bases and J 2 bases, with 16 bases left between them. This CDR3 has 16 amino acids. The CDR3 nucleotides read TGTGCCAGCTCACTGAAAAGCACTTCCTACACAGATACGCAGTATTTT. Translated: CASSLKSTSYTDTQYF.

This clonotype has only a few counts. Written as DNA, the CDR3 is TGTGCCATCTGCTCGGAGGGCACAGATACGCAGTATTTT. Protein: CAICSEGTDTQYF. The rearrangement links TRBV10-3 to TRBJ2-3; D possibly corresponds to TRBD2 (5 bases). The CDR3 has 13 amino acids. Germline CDR1 ENHRY, CDR2 SYGVKD. V was trimmed by 8 bases and J by 1 base, leaving 10 bases between them.

This clonotype was counted between two and nine times. The chain combines TRBV28 with TRBJ2-2; 9 nucleotides match TRBD1. Germline CDR1 MDHEN, CDR2 SYDVKM. V lost 5 bases, J lost 2 bases, and 3 bases stayed unmatched. This CDR3 region has 15 residues. The CDR3 region has the DNA TGTGCCAGCAGTCGGGGACAGGGCAACACCGGGGAGCTGTTTTTT. Its protein is CASSRGQGNTGELFF.